This T cell receptor beta chain was sequenced during a study of shared clonotypes between healthy human individuals. CDR3 length: 17 residues. V was clipped by 2 bases and J by 2 bases, with 19 bases between them. CDR1 SEHNR and CDR2 FQNEAQ come from the germline V gene (reference sequence). Authors' analysis steps: ImmunoSEQ sequences covered only the junction and lacked quality scores; filtering therefore differed. The repertoire was sequenced with immunoSEQ multiplex PCR; TCRdb's copy has only in-frame clones and lacks some. For V, J and clone size, that table is used; D and trimming come from the DNA. The repertoire has roughly 480,000 clones, less than 80% of them found once; the top ten carry approximately 12%. Each sample came from a Caucasian adult donor living in Nashville, Tennessee.

The sequencing sample was made of PBMCs. The rearrangement joins TRBV7-9 to TRBJ2-7, with D maybe TRBD2 (5 bases). The clonotype comes from a middle-aged woman in good health. Some clones in this sample may be carry-over from other donors' samples. The CDR3 region is CASSLPLRGSSTYEQYF. DNA for the CDR3: TGTGCCAGCAGCTTACCGCTCCGGGGAAGTAGTACCTACGAGCAGTACTTC.